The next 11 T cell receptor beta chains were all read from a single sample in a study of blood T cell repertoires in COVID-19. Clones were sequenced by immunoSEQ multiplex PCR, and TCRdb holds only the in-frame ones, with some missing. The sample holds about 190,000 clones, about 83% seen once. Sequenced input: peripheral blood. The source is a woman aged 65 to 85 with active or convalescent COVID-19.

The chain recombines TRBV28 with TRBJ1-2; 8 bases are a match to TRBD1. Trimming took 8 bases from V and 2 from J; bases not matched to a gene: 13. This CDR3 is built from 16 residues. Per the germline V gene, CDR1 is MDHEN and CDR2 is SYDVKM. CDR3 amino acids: CASGGTGGILNYGYTF. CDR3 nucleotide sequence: TGTGCCAGCGGGGGGACAGGCGGCATCCTAAACTATGGCTACACCTTC.

The DNA of the CDR3 is TGTGCCAGCAGCTTGGGCAGGGGGTCTGAAGCTTTCTTT. It yields the protein CASSLGRGSEAFF. The chain carries TRBV7-9 and TRBJ1-1, with 7 bases matching TRBD1. The V and J ends lost 3 bases and 6 bases, in that order; junction bases with no gene match: 4. Per germline, CDR1 SEHNR and CDR2 FQNEAQ (reference sequence). The CDR3 runs to 13 residues.

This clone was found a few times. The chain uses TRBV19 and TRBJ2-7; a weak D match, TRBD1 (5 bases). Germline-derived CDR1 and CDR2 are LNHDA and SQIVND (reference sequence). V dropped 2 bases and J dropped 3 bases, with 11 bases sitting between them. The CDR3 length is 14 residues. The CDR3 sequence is CASSIQGDRYEQYF. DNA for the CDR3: TGTGCCAGTAGTATACAGGGTGATCGCTACGAGCAGTACTTC.

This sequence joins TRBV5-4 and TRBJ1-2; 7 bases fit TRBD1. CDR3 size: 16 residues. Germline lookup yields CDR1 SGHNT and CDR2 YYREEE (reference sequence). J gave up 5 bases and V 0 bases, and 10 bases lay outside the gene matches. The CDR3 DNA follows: TGTGCCAGCAGCTTGGCCCGGGAGACAGGGTTATATGGCTACACCTTC. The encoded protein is CASSLARETGLYGYTF.

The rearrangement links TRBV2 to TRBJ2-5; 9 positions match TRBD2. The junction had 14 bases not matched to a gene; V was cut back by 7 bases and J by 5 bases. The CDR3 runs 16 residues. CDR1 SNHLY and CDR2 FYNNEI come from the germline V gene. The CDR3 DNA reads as TGTGCCAGCACACTCGGGGTGCTAGCGGGAAGGGAGACCCAGTACTTC. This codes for CASTLGVLAGRETQYF.

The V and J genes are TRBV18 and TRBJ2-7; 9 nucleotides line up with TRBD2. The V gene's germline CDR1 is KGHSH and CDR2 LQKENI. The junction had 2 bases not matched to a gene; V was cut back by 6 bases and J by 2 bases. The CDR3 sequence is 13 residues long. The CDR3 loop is CASSTSGTYEQYF. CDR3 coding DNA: TGTGCCAGCTCGACTAGCGGTACCTACGAGCAGTACTTC. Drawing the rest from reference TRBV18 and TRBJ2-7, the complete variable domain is NAGVMQNPRHLVRRRGQEARLRCSPMKGHSHVYWYRQLPEEGLKFMVYLQKENIIDESGMPKERFSAEFPKEGPSILRIQQVVRGDSAAYFCASSTSGTYEQYFGPGTRLTVT.

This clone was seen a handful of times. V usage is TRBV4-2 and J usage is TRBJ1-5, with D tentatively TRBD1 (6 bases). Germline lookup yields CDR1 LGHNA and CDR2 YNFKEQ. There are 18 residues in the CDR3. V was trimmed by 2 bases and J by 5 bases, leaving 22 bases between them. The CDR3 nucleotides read TGTGCCAGCAGCCAACCCCAACAGGGTTTTGCCCAGTATCAGCCCCAGCATTTT. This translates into CASSQPQQGFAQYQPQHF.

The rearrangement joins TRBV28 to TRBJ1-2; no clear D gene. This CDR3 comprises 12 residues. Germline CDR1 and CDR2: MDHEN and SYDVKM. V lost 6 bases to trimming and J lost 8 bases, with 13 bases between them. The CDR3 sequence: CASRRPAEGYTF. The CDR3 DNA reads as TGTGCCAGCAGACGCCCTGCGGAAGGCTACACCTTC.

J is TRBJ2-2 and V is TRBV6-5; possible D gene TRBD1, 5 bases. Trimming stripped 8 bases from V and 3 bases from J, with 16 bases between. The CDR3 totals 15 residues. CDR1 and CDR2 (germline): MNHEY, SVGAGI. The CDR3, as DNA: TGTGCCAGCGCTAAGGGGTATACGTACACCGGGGAGCTGTTTTTT. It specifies CASAKGYTYTGELFF.

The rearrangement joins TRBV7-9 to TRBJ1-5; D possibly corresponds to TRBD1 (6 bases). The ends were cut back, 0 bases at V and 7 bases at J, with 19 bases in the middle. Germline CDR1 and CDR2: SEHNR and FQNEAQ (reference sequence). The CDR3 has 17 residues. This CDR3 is CASSLAVGAGNEQPQHF. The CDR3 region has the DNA TGTGCCAGCAGCTTAGCGGTGGGGGCAGGGAATGAGCAGCCCCAGCATTTT.

CDR3 loop: CASSLGGGTNEKLFF. CDR3 DNA sequence: TGTGCCAGCAGCCTTGGTGGGGGGACTAATGAAAAACTGTTTTTT. The gene calls are TRBV7-6 and TRBJ1-4; possibly TRBD1 for D (5 bases). The CDR3 is 15 amino acids. Per germline, CDR1 SGHVS and CDR2 FNYEAQ. V was clipped by 5 bases and J by 2 bases, with 12 bases between them.